This entry lists 6 T cell receptor beta chains sequenced from one sample in a study of shared clonotypes between healthy human individuals. The repertoire was sequenced with immunoSEQ multiplex PCR; TCRdb's copy has only in-frame clones and lacks some. The sample carries about 980,000 clones, about three quarters recorded once. Input material: memory CD4+ T cells sorted from blood. Described subset: CD45RA-negative fraction. Every receptor here comes from a man between 18 and 29 years old in good health.

This clone was counted only a few times. The rearrangement links TRBV7-2 to TRBJ1-2, with D perhaps matching TRBD1 (5 bases). Trimming left V 3 bases short and J 8 bases short, with 13 bases between. CDR3 length: 13 residues. CDR1 is SGHTA and CDR2 is FQGNSA in the germline V gene. The CDR3 DNA follows: TGTGCCAGCAGCTTTCCGACAGTTCAGGGCTACACCTTC. Encoded protein: CASSFPTVQGYTF.

This chain connects TRBV9 to TRBJ1-1; D gene uncertain. V dropped 2 bases and J dropped 0 bases, with 11 bases sitting between them. The CDR3 sequence is 15 residues long. Germline V gene sequence: CDR1 SGDLS, CDR2 YYNGEE. The CDR3 region is CASSVTDFMNTEAFF. The CDR3 nucleotides read TGTGCCAGCAGCGTTACGGATTTCATGAACACTGAAGCTTTCTTT.

This clone was seen a few times. This chain connects TRBV18 to TRBJ1-3, with TRBD1 identical over 9 bases. The junction had 9 bases not matched to a gene; V was cut back by 3 bases and J by 0 bases. This CDR3 is built from 18 residues. From germline, CDR1 is KGHSH and CDR2 LQKENI. CDR3 sequence: CASSPRDRVSLSGNTIYF. Here the CDR3 DNA reads TGTGCCAGCTCACCCCGGGACAGGGTGTCTCTCTCTGGAAACACCATATATTTT.

This clone was detected many times. The V call is TRBV4-2, the J call TRBJ2-7, with D tentatively TRBD1 (6 bases). The germline CDR1 and CDR2 sequences are LGHNA and YNFKEQ. Deletions cut 1 base from V and 4 bases from J, with 11 bases between. The CDR3 loop spans 14 amino acids. As DNA, the CDR3 is TGTGCCAGCAGCCAAGCTACAACAGGGTACGAGCAGTACTTC. Translated, it gives CASSQATTGYEQYF.

This clone appeared once. With a much larger clone just one base away, this may be a read error. The V and J genes are TRBV5-6 and TRBJ1-4, with D hard to call. This CDR3 is 12 amino acids long. Germline V CDR1 and CDR2: SGHDT, YYEEEE. CDR3 nucleotides: TGTGCCGGCAGCTTTCTTGGACGTGAGCTGTTTTTT. Translation: CAGSFLGRELFF. The full variable domain, with the rest looked up from reference TRBV5-6 and TRBJ1-4, is DAGVTQSPTHLIKTRGQQVTLRCSPKSGHDTVSWYQQALGQGPQFIFQYYEEEERQRGNFPDRFSGHQFPNYSSELNVNALLLGDSALYLCAGSFLGRELFFGSGTQLSVL.

The genes are TRBV27 and TRBJ1-2; D is undetermined. The length of the CDR3 is 14 residues. Germline CDR1 and CDR2: MNHEY and SMNVEV (reference sequence). V lost 5 bases and J lost 8, with 18 bases in between. In nucleotides, the CDR3 is TGTGCCAGCAGTCCACTCCCACGGGTGGGGGGCTACACCTTC. Translating gives CASSPLPRVGGYTF.